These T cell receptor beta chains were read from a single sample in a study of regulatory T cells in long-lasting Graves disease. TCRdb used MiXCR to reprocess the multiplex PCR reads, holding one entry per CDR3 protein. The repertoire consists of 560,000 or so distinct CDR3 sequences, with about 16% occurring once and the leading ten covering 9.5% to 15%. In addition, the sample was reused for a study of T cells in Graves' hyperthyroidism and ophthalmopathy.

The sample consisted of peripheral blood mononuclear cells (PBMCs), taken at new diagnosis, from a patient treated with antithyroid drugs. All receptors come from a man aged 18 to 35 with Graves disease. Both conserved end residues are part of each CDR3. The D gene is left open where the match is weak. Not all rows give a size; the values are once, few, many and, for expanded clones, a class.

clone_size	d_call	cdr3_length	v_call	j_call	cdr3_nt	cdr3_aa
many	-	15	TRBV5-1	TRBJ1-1	TGCGCCAGCAGCATGACCGGACGGAGAGACACTGAAGCTTTCTTT	CASSMTGRRDTEAFF
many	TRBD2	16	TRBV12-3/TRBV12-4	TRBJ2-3	TGTGCCAGCAGTCCCAGCGGGAGGTTAAGCACAGATACGCAGTATTTT	CASSPSGRLSTDTQYF
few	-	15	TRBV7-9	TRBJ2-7	TGTGCCAGCAGCTTGTTAGGAAGAAGCTCCTACGAGCAGTACTTC	CASSLLGRSSYEQYF
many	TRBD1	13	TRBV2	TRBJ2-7	TGTGCCAGCAGTGGGACAGGGGACTACGAGCAGTACTTC	CASSGTGDYEQYF
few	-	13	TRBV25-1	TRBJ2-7	TGTGCCAGCTCTTGGACGGAATCGTACGAGCAGTACTTC	CASSWTESYEQYF
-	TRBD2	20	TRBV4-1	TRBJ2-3	TGCGCCAGCAGCCAGGGTGACGGACTAGCGTGGAGAGAGGGCACAGATACGCAGTATTTT	CASSQGDGLAWREGTDTQYF
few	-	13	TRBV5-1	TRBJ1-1	TGCGCCAGCAGCTTGAATCGGGAGGCTGAAGCTTTCTTT	CASSLNREAEAFF
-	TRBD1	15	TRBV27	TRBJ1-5	TGTGCCAGCAGTTTAGAAAGGGGGCGTAATCAGCCCCAGCATTTT	CASSLERGRNQPQHF
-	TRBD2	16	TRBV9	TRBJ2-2	TGTGCCAGCAGCGTAGGACTAGCGGTCAACACCGGGGAGCTGTTTTTT	CASSVGLAVNTGELFF
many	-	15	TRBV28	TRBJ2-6	TGTGCCAGCAGTCACCGGAGCTCTGGGGCCAACGTCCTGACTTTC	CASSHRSSGANVLTF
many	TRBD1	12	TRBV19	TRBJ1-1	TGTGCCAGTAGTGACCGTAGGGGGCGAGCTTTCTTT	CASSDRRGRAFF
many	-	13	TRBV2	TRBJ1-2	TGTGCCAGCAGTGAGAAGGGTCTTGGGGGCTACACCTTC	CASSEKGLGGYTF
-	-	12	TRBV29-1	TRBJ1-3	TGCAGCGTACAGGGCCCTGGAAACACCATATATTTT	CSVQGPGNTIYF
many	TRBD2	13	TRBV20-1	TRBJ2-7	TGCAGTGCTGGTCCTAGCGGGTCCTACGAGCAGTACTTC	CSAGPSGSYEQYF
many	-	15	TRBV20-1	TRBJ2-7	TGCAGTGCTCCGCCAGGAGCGGGTGACTCCTACGAGCAGTACTTC	CSAPPGAGDSYEQYF
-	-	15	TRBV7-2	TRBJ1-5	TGTGCCAGCAGCTTAGCCGGGCTGATGAATCAGCCCCAGCATTTT	CASSLAGLMNQPQHF
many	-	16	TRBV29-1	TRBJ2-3	TGCAGCGTTGATGGTCGGGTATACCCTAGCACAGATACGCAGTATTTT	CSVDGRVYPSTDTQYF
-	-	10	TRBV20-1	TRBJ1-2	TGCAGTGCTAGAGGGTGGCAGCACACCTTC	CSARGWQHTF
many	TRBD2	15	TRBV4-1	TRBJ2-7	TGCGCCAGCAGCCAAGTAGCGGGAGAGACCTACGAGCAGTACTTC	CASSQVAGETYEQYF
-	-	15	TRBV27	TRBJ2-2	TGTGCCAGCAGTTTTGCGACAACGAACACCGGGGAGCTGTTTTTT	CASSFATTNTGELFF
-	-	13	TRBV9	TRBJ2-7	TGTGCCAGCAGCGAGGGTCTTCGCTACGAGCAGTACTTC	CASSEGLRYEQYF
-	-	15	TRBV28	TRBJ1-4	TGTGCCAGCAGTCCCGAGATTGCAACTAATGAAAAACTGTTTTTT	CASSPEIATNEKLFF
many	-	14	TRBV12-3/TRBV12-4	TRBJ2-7	TGTGCCAGCAGTTTTGGAGGTGGGAGAAATGAGCAGTACTTC	CASSFGGGRNEQYF
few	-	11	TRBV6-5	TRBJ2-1	TGTGCCAGCAGTTACATGTATGAGCAGTTCTTC	CASSYMYEQFF
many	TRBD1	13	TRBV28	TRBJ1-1	TGTGCCACTGGGACAGCCATGAACACTGAAGCTTTCTTT	CATGTAMNTEAFF
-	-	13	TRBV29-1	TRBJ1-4	TGCAGTACTAAGGGGGCAACTAATGAAAAACTGTTTTTT	CSTKGATNEKLFF
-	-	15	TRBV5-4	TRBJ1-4	TGTGCCAGCAGCGAGCCCGGGACCGCAAATGAAAAACTGTTTTTT	CASSEPGTANEKLFF
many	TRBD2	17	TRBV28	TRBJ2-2	TGTGCCAGCAGGCCACCGGGGGAAGCGGGAGGGGCCGGGGAGCTGTTTTTT	CASRPPGEAGGAGELFF
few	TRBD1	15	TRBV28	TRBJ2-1	TGTGCCAGCAGTATGGGGACAGGCGAATACAATGAGCAGTTCTTC	CASSMGTGEYNEQFF
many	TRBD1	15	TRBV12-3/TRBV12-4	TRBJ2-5	TGTGCCAGCAGTTTACAGGGGGTCCGGCAAGAGACCCAGTACTTC	CASSLQGVRQETQYF
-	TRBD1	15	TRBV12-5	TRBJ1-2	TGTGCTAGTGGCCGGGACAGGGGCATAGGCTATGGCTACACCTTC	CASGRDRGIGYGYTF
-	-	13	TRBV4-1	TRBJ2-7	TGCGCCAGCAGCCAAGAACAACGCTGGGGTCAGTACTTC	CASSQEQRWGQYF
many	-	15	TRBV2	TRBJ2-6	TGTGCCAGCAGCGGAACGGCAACTGGGGCCAACGTCCTGACTTTC	CASSGTATGANVLTF
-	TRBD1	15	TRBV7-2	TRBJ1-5	TGTGCCAGCAGCTACGGGACAGTTAGCAATCAGCCCCAGCATTTT	CASSYGTVSNQPQHF
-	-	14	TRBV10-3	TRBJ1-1	TGTGCCATCAGTGAAAGGGGTGGCGTCATGGAAGCTTTCTTT	CAISERGGVMEAFF
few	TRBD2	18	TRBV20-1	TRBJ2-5	TGCAGTATGGTCGGTTTAGGGCTAGCGGGAGGAATCCAAGAGACCCAGTACTTC	CSMVGLGLAGGIQETQYF
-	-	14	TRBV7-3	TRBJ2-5	TGTGCCAGCAGCTTAACCGAGAGGCCAGAGACCCAGTACTTC	CASSLTERPETQYF
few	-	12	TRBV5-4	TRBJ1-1	TGTGCCAGCAGCTTCGGTCGTTCTGAAGCTTTCTTT	CASSFGRSEAFF
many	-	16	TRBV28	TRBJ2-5	TGTGCCAGCAGTTCCTCCCCGGGACATAAGCAAGAGACCCAGTACTTC	CASSSSPGHKQETQYF
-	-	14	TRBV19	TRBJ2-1	TGTGCCAGTAGAATCGGGAGTAGCTACAATGAGCAGTTCTTC	CASRIGSSYNEQFF
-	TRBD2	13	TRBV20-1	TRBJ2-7	TGCAGTGCGAAACTAGCGGCTTACTACGAGCAGTACTTC	CSAKLAAYYEQYF
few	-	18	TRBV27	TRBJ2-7	TGTGCCAGCAGTCCCTACCCCCGCCATGGGGGGATCACCTACGAGCAGTACTTC	CASSPYPRHGGITYEQYF
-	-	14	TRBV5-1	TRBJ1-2	TGCGCCAGCAGCTTCTCCGTACAGGGTGATGGCTACACCTTC	CASSFSVQGDGYTF
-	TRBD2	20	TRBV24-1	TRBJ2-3	TGTGCCACCAGTGATTTGCCGGGACTAGCGGGAGTCTCGTACACAGATACGCAGTATTTT	CATSDLPGLAGVSYTDTQYF
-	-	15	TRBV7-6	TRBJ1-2	TGTGCCAGCAGCTCTGGACAGATCCTGGTGACGGGCTACACCTTC	CASSSGQILVTGYTF
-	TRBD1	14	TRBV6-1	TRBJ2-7	TGTGCCAGCAGGCCACAGGGGGCCGCCGGCGAGCAGTACTTC	CASRPQGAAGEQYF
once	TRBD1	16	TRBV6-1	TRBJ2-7	TGTGCCAGCAGCGAAATACCGGGACAGGGTTCCGACGAGCAGTACTTC	CASSEIPGQGSDEQYF